This T cell receptor beta chain appears in the sequencing data of a study of blood T cell repertoires in COVID-19. The overall study: Samples taken during acute and convalescent COVID-19 were collected in the United States, Italy and Spain. Nucleic acid was either cDNA or gDNA, and it came from T cells, B-cell-depleted T cells, or PBMCs.

This clone is a singleton in its sample. Source study methods: Amplification from reference gene primers served as the basis for estimated nucleated cell counts. Method: immunoSEQ multiplex PCR; TCRdb's copy keeps in-frame clones and lacks some. The V and J calls and clone size are taken from that table; D and trimming were inferred from the DNA. The data hold approximately 120,000 clones, with more than 80% observed a single time. This TCR was sampled from a human donor in a cohort sampled during active COVID-19. The sequenced sample was peripheral blood.

The CDR3: CASSYSRAGRNSPLHF. Here the CDR3 DNA reads TGTGCCAGCAGTTACTCGAGGGCAGGGAGGAATTCACCCCTCCACTTT. The chain combines TRBV6-5 with TRBJ1-6; D is possibly TRBD1 (5 bases). This CDR3 is 16 amino acids long. Germline CDR1 is MNHEY and CDR2 is SVGAGI. The V end was cut by 0 bases, the J end by 7 bases, with 13 bases between.